This T cell receptor beta chain is drawn from a study of response to subunit inactivated influenza vaccine. General study results and limits: Few new T cells, the authors suggested, are recruited by each seasonal influenza vaccination.

TCRdb called the RT-PCR reads again in MiXCR, with one record for every CDR3 protein. The sample lists approximately 700,000 distinct CDR3 sequences, roughly 14% seen once, with approximately 6.5% in the top ten. On this clonotype itself: The antigen is undetermined.

V trimming: 2 bases; J trimming: 5 bases; junction bases outside the gene matches: 10. CDR1 and CDR2 (germline): SGHRS, YFSETQ. The CDR3 runs 17 residues. Source: PBMCs from blood, taken roughly 15 days before vaccination. V is TRBV5-1 and J is TRBJ2-5; TRBD2 aligns across 12 bases. The sequence was obtained from a man aged 45-65 years who received an inactivated influenza vaccine. Here the CDR3 reads CASSFSSGREVYETQYF. CDR3 bases: TGCGCCAGCAGCTTCTCTAGCGGGAGGGAAGTTTATGAGACCCAGTACTTC.